The rows below give T cell receptor beta chains drawn from one sample of a study of shared clonotypes between healthy human individuals. Libraries were prepared by immunoSEQ multiplex PCR; TCRdb keeps only in-frame clonotypes and omits some of them. The data hold hundreds of thousands of clones, with approximately 96% observed a single time. Sample: naive CD8+ T cells sorted from blood. The source is a woman younger than 45 in good health. Both conserved end residues are part of each CDR3. Fields, in order: V gene, D gene, clone size, J gene, CDR3 DNA, CDR3 protein. A D gene is named only where the DNA matches it firmly. Rows may omit the clone size; those that give it use once, few, many or a size class.

v_gene: TRBV7-9
d_gene: TRBD2
abundance: NA
j_gene: TRBJ2-7
CDR3nt: TGTGCCAGCAGCTTAGGACTAGCGGGAGAAGGTTCCTACGAGCAGTACTTC
CDR3aa: CASSLGLAGEGSYEQYF

v_gene: TRBV9
d_gene: NA
abundance: NA
j_gene: TRBJ1-2
CDR3nt: TGTGCCAGCAGCGTAGACCTTTTCGGAGGGTATGGCTACACCTTC
CDR3aa: CASSVDLFGGYGYTF

v_gene: TRBV9
d_gene: TRBD1
abundance: NA
j_gene: TRBJ1-2
CDR3nt: TGTGCCAGCAGCCACTCCGGACAGGGGAACTATGGCTACACCTTC
CDR3aa: CASSHSGQGNYGYTF

v_gene: TRBV27
d_gene: TRBD2
abundance: NA
j_gene: TRBJ2-7
CDR3nt: TGTGCCAGCAGTCAAGCGGGAGCCTACGAGCAGTACTTC
CDR3aa: CASSQAGAYEQYF

v_gene: TRBV25-1
d_gene: NA
abundance: NA
j_gene: TRBJ2-7
CDR3nt: TGTGCCAGCAGTGGCCAGGGGGGGTTGTACGAGCAGTACTTC
CDR3aa: CASSGQGGLYEQYF

v_gene: TRBV4-1
d_gene: NA
abundance: NA
j_gene: TRBJ2-1
CDR3nt: TGCGCCAGCAGCCCAATCCTTTCCCACAATGAGCAGTTCTTC
CDR3aa: CASSPILSHNEQFF

v_gene: TRBV9
d_gene: NA
abundance: NA
j_gene: TRBJ2-7
CDR3nt: TGTGCCAGCAGCGTAGGGGGTAGGAGCGAGCAGTACTTC
CDR3aa: CASSVGGRSEQYF

v_gene: TRBV6-5
d_gene: TRBD2
abundance: NA
j_gene: TRBJ2-1
CDR3nt: TGTGGCGCGGGGTGGGGAGGGCAATATAATGAGCAGTTCTTC
CDR3aa: CGAGWGGQYNEQFF

v_gene: TRBV15
d_gene: NA
abundance: NA
j_gene: TRBJ1-1
CDR3nt: TGTGCCACCAGCCGACGATACAGGGAGGCTGAAGCTTTCTTT
CDR3aa: CATSRRYREAEAFF

v_gene: TRBV28
d_gene: TRBD2
abundance: NA
j_gene: TRBJ2-7
CDR3nt: TGTGCCAGCAGTCCAGCGGGAGCAAGGGACGAGCAGTACTTC
CDR3aa: CASSPAGARDEQYF

v_gene: TRBV28
d_gene: TRBD1
abundance: NA
j_gene: TRBJ2-7
CDR3nt: TGTGCCAGCAGTCCAAGGACAGGGGCTAGTCTCGAGCAGTACTTC
CDR3aa: CASSPRTGASLEQYF

v_gene: TRBV7-3
d_gene: TRBD2
abundance: NA
j_gene: TRBJ2-3
CDR3nt: TGTGCCAGCAGGAACGATGGCGCGGGAGCGGGAGATACGCAGTATTTT
CDR3aa: CASRNDGAGAGDTQYF

v_gene: TRBV9
d_gene: TRBD2
abundance: NA
j_gene: TRBJ2-3
CDR3nt: TGTGCCAGCAGCGTAGTTGGCGGGAGGGCCACAGATACGCAGTATTTT
CDR3aa: CASSVVGGRATDTQYF

v_gene: TRBV7-9
d_gene: NA
abundance: NA
j_gene: TRBJ1-1
CDR3nt: TGTGCCAGCAGCTTAGTTCAGGGGACGAACACTGAAGCTTTCTTT
CDR3aa: CASSLVQGTNTEAFF

v_gene: TRBV19
d_gene: NA
abundance: NA
j_gene: TRBJ1-1
CDR3nt: TGTGCCAGTAGTCCCCGGGGGGCATCCCAAGGGGGGAACACTGAAGCTTTCTTT
CDR3aa: CASSPRGASQGGNTEAFF

v_gene: TRBV7-9
d_gene: NA
abundance: NA
j_gene: TRBJ2-1
CDR3nt: TGTGCCAGCAGCTTCGGGGGAAGAGCAGAGCAGTTCTTC
CDR3aa: CASSFGGRAEQFF

v_gene: TRBV5-1
d_gene: NA
abundance: few
j_gene: TRBJ1-1
CDR3nt: TGCGCCAGCAGCTTGATGTTGGGGACTGAAGCTTTCTTT
CDR3aa: CASSLMLGTEAFF

v_gene: TRBV13
d_gene: TRBD2
abundance: NA
j_gene: TRBJ2-7
CDR3nt: TGTGCCAGCAGCCATCGGGGGGTCTACGAGCAGTACTTC
CDR3aa: CASSHRGVYEQYF

v_gene: TRBV27
d_gene: TRBD2
abundance: NA
j_gene: TRBJ2-1
CDR3nt: TGTGCCAGCAGTTCCCGGACTAGCGCTTACAATGAGCAGTTCTTC
CDR3aa: CASSSRTSAYNEQFF

v_gene: TRBV28
d_gene: NA
abundance: once
j_gene: TRBJ2-1
CDR3nt: TGTGCCAGCAGCCTGTTGACATGGAATGAGCAGTTCTTC
CDR3aa: CASSLLTWNEQFF

v_gene: TRBV13
d_gene: NA
abundance: NA
j_gene: TRBJ1-5
CDR3nt: TGTGCCAGCAGCTTACGTTCGGGGCTACCCGATCAGCCCCAGCATTTT
CDR3aa: CASSLRSGLPDQPQHF

v_gene: TRBV29-1
d_gene: TRBD1
abundance: once
j_gene: TRBJ2-7
CDR3nt: TGCAGCGTAGGGGACAGGGACTACGAGCAGTACTTC
CDR3aa: CSVGDRDYEQYF

v_gene: TRBV27
d_gene: TRBD1
abundance: few
j_gene: TRBJ1-5
CDR3nt: TGTGCCAGCAGCTCACAGGGGGAGGGCAATCAGCCCCAGCATTTT
CDR3aa: CASSSQGEGNQPQHF

v_gene: TRBV7-8
d_gene: TRBD2
abundance: NA
j_gene: TRBJ2-1
CDR3nt: TGTGCCAGCAGCTTATGGGCGGGAGGGACCTACAATGAGCAGTTCTTC
CDR3aa: CASSLWAGGTYNEQFF

v_gene: TRBV11-3
d_gene: NA
abundance: NA
j_gene: TRBJ2-7
CDR3nt: TGTGCCAGCAGTATGGGGACCGCCTACGAGCAGTACTTC
CDR3aa: CASSMGTAYEQYF

v_gene: TRBV29-1
d_gene: NA
abundance: NA
j_gene: TRBJ2-7
CDR3nt: TGCAGCCCTCTTCGGGCCGTTAACTACGAGCAGTACTTC
CDR3aa: CSPLRAVNYEQYF

v_gene: TRBV11-2
d_gene: NA
abundance: NA
j_gene: TRBJ2-1
CDR3nt: TGTGCCAGCAGGTCGACCCAGGTGGGAGAATACAATGAGCAGTTCTTC
CDR3aa: CASRSTQVGEYNEQFF

v_gene: TRBV18
d_gene: NA
abundance: NA
j_gene: TRBJ2-1
CDR3nt: TGTGCCAGCTCCCACGGACAGTACTCGACGATGAGCTCCTACAATGAGCAGTTCTTC
CDR3aa: CASSHGQYSTMSSYNEQFF

v_gene: TRBV6-6
d_gene: NA
abundance: NA
j_gene: TRBJ2-7
CDR3nt: TGTGCCAGCAGCCCGGGAAACTACGAGCAGTACTTC
CDR3aa: CASSPGNYEQYF

v_gene: TRBV10-3
d_gene: NA
abundance: NA
j_gene: TRBJ1-1
CDR3nt: TGTGCCATCAGTGAGTCGGACACATTGGAAGCTTTCTTT
CDR3aa: CAISESDTLEAFF

v_gene: TRBV7-9
d_gene: TRBD1
abundance: NA
j_gene: TRBJ2-1
CDR3nt: TGTGCCAGCAGCTTGCCGGGACAGGGGGCTTGGGAGCAGTTCTTC
CDR3aa: CASSLPGQGAWEQFF

v_gene: TRBV5-6
d_gene: NA
abundance: NA
j_gene: TRBJ1-2
CDR3nt: TGTGCCAGCAGCTATCTGCTGGACAGAGCTAACTATGGCTACACCTTC
CDR3aa: CASSYLLDRANYGYTF

v_gene: TRBV6-4
d_gene: NA
abundance: NA
j_gene: TRBJ2-7
CDR3nt: TGTGCCAGCAGTGAATTTAGGGGCTACGAGCAGTACTTC
CDR3aa: CASSEFRGYEQYF

v_gene: TRBV19
d_gene: TRBD2
abundance: once
j_gene: TRBJ2-7
CDR3nt: TGTGCCAGCAGTCCCTTTAGCGGGAGGTCCTACGAGCAGTACTTC
CDR3aa: CASSPFSGRSYEQYF

v_gene: TRBV5-6
d_gene: NA
abundance: NA
j_gene: TRBJ2-3
CDR3nt: TGTGCCAGCAGCCATGCAGATACGCAGTATTTT
CDR3aa: CASSHADTQYF

v_gene: TRBV4-2
d_gene: TRBD2
abundance: NA
j_gene: TRBJ2-7
CDR3nt: TGTGCCAGCAGCCAAGATCGGACTAGCGGGAGAACATACGAGCAGTACTTC
CDR3aa: CASSQDRTSGRTYEQYF

v_gene: TRBV29-1
d_gene: NA
abundance: once
j_gene: TRBJ2-1
CDR3nt: TGCAGCGTAACGTGGGGCCGGAATGGTGAGCAGTTCTTC
CDR3aa: CSVTWGRNGEQFF

v_gene: TRBV5-1
d_gene: TRBD2
abundance: NA
j_gene: TRBJ2-7
CDR3nt: TGCGCCAGCAGCTGGACTAGCGGGAAGTCCTACGAGCAGTACTTC
CDR3aa: CASSWTSGKSYEQYF

v_gene: TRBV11-2
d_gene: TRBD2
abundance: NA
j_gene: TRBJ2-5
CDR3nt: TGTGCCAGCAGCCATCTCCGTGGGAGGGCCGGGGAGACCCAGTACTTC
CDR3aa: CASSHLRGRAGETQYF

v_gene: TRBV19
d_gene: NA
abundance: NA
j_gene: TRBJ2-1
CDR3nt: TGTGCCAGTAGTTCAACTCCGGACGGTGGGGGGAAGTTCTTC
CDR3aa: CASSSTPDGGGKFF

v_gene: TRBV15
d_gene: NA
abundance: NA
j_gene: TRBJ1-4
CDR3nt: TGTGCCACCAGCAGAGATCGAGGGGGTCGAGAAAAACTGTTTTTT
CDR3aa: CATSRDRGGREKLFF

v_gene: TRBV6-6
d_gene: TRBD1
abundance: NA
j_gene: TRBJ1-2
CDR3nt: TGTGCCAGCAGTTCTACAGGGGGCGGCTACACCTTC
CDR3aa: CASSSTGGGYTF

v_gene: TRBV19
d_gene: TRBD1
abundance: NA
j_gene: TRBJ2-7
CDR3nt: TGTGCCAGTAGTATGGGACAGGGGGGCTACGAGCAGTACTTC
CDR3aa: CASSMGQGGYEQYF

v_gene: TRBV28
d_gene: TRBD2
abundance: NA
j_gene: TRBJ2-2
CDR3nt: TGTGCCAGCATATCCCCCCGGGAGGGGGGCACCGGGGAGCTGTTTTTT
CDR3aa: CASISPREGGTGELFF

v_gene: TRBV29-1
d_gene: TRBD2
abundance: NA
j_gene: TRBJ2-1
CDR3nt: TGCAGCGTCGGACTAGCGGGAGGGGTGAATGAGCAGTTCTTC
CDR3aa: CSVGLAGGVNEQFF

v_gene: TRBV28
d_gene: NA
abundance: NA
j_gene: TRBJ1-2
CDR3nt: TGTGCCAGCTCGGAGATTTCTAACTATGGCTACACCTTC
CDR3aa: CASSEISNYGYTF

v_gene: TRBV10-2
d_gene: NA
abundance: NA
j_gene: TRBJ2-1
CDR3nt: TGCGCCAGCAGCGAGCCCGGGACAACCTACAATGAGCAGTTCTTC
CDR3aa: CASSEPGTTYNEQFF

v_gene: TRBV10-2
d_gene: NA
abundance: NA
j_gene: TRBJ2-7
CDR3nt: TGCGCCAGCAGTGGGGCAGGGAGGACAGACGAGCAGTACTTC
CDR3aa: CASSGAGRTDEQYF

v_gene: TRBV2
d_gene: NA
abundance: NA
j_gene: TRBJ2-7
CDR3nt: TGTGCCAGCAGTGAAGGGTTGACAGGCGTGATTGGGGAGCAGTACTTC
CDR3aa: CASSEGLTGVIGEQYF

v_gene: TRBV7-2
d_gene: NA
abundance: NA
j_gene: TRBJ2-7
CDR3nt: TGTGCCAGCAGCTTGGAACGTGTGGGTCCCTACGAGCAGTACTTC
CDR3aa: CASSLERVGPYEQYF

v_gene: TRBV19
d_gene: NA
abundance: NA
j_gene: TRBJ2-1
CDR3nt: TGTGCCAGTAGTAATTCCTTTAGGCATAAGGACAATGAGCAGTTCTTC
CDR3aa: CASSNSFRHKDNEQFF

v_gene: TRBV5-8
d_gene: TRBD1
abundance: NA
j_gene: TRBJ1-5
CDR3nt: TGTGCCAGCCGGACAGGGGGGGCTTCGAGCGGGCGGCCCCAGCATTTT
CDR3aa: CASRTGGASSGRPQHF

v_gene: TRBV19
d_gene: NA
abundance: NA
j_gene: TRBJ1-1
CDR3nt: TGTGCCAGTATGATCCAGAACACTGAAGCTTTCTTT
CDR3aa: CASMIQNTEAFF

v_gene: TRBV5-1
d_gene: NA
abundance: NA
j_gene: TRBJ2-4
CDR3nt: TGCGCCAGCAGCTTAGGAGGAGGATACCGGATGGAGATAGCCAAAAACATTCAGTACTTC
CDR3aa: CASSLGGGYRMEIAKNIQYF